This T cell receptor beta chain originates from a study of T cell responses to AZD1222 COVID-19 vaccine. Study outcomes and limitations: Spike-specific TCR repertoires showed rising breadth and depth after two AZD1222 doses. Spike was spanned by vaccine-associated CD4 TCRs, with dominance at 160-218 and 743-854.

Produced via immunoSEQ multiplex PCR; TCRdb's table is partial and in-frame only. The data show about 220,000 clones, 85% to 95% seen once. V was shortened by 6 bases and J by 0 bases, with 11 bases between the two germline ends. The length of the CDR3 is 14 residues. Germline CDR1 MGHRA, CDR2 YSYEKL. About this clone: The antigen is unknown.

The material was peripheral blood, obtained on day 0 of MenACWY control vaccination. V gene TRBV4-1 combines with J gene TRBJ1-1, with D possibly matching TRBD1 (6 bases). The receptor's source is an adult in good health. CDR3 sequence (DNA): TGCGCCAGCAGTTCCGACAGGATGAACACTGAAGCTTTCTTT. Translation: CASSSDRMNTEAFF.